This T cell receptor (beta chain) was identified in a study of blood T cells in healthy people across ages. Through a sample-barcoded 5' primer and a J-beta primer mix, a second PCR was run for roughly 7 to 11 cycles. TCRdb processed the 5' RACE reads anew with MiXCR; each CDR3 protein has one entry. The sample yields 650,000 to 800,000 distinct CDR3 sequences, 40% to 65% seen once. Germline CDR1 reads ENHRY; CDR2 reads SYGVKD. The CDR3 loop spans 15 amino acids. The V end was cut by 7 bases, the J end by 6 bases, with 20 bases between. Material for sequencing was blood. This TCR was sampled from a woman of 80 years or more in good health. V is TRBV10-3 and J is TRBJ2-3; D is undetermined. CDR3 protein: CAITEYPSNVDTQYF. For the CDR3, the DNA is TGTGCCATCACGGAGTACCCCTCCAATGTGGATACGCAGTATTTT.